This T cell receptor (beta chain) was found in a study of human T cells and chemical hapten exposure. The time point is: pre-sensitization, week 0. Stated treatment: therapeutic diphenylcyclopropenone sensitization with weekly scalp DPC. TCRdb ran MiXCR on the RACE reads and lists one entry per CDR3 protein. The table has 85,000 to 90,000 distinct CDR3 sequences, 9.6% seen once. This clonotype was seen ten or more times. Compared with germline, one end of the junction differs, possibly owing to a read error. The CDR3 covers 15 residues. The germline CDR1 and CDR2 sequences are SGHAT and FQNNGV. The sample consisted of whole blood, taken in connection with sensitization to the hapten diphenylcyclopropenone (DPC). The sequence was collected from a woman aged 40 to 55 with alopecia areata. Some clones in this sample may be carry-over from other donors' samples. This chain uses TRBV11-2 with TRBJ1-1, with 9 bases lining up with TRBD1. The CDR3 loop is CASRLDGTGQTEAFF. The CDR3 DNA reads TGTGCCAGCAGATTAGACGGGACAGGGCAGACTGAAGCTTTCTTT.